These 30 T cell receptor beta chains were all obtained from the same sample, sequenced in a study of cytomegalovirus exposure and HLA in healthy donors. The method was immunoSEQ multiplex PCR; TCRdb's version includes in-frame clones alone and lacks a portion of them. The repertoire has under 150,000 clones, approximately 91% of them found once; the top ten carry approximately 0.7%. The specimen was PBMCs. These receptors all come from a man between 18 and 35 years old in good health and CMV-seronegative.

The V and J genes are TRBV18 and TRBJ2-1, with 9 bases lining up with TRBD2. The CDR3 length is 14 residues. V gave up 8 bases and J gave up 5 bases; unmatched junction bases: 7. The V gene's germline CDR1 is KGHSH and CDR2 LQKENI. The CDR3 DNA sequence: TGTGCCAGCAGGGGACTAGCTCTGAACAATGAGCAGTTCTTC. It specifies CASRGLALNNEQFF.

This rearrangement joins TRBV6-6 to TRBJ1-2; 9 bases align to TRBD1. The CDR3 is 13 amino acids. Germline V gene data show CDR1 as MNHNY and CDR2 as SVGAGI (reference sequence). V was pared by 6 bases and J by 7 bases, with 6 bases of the junction left unmatched. CDR3 in DNA: TGTGCCAGCAGGGGGACAGGGCTTACTGGCTACACCTTC. Encoded protein: CASRGTGLTGYTF.

The chain carries TRBV19 and TRBJ2-2, with 11 bases fitting TRBD2. The ends lost 7 bases at V and 0 bases at J; junction bases unmatched: 10. The CDR3 length is 18 residues. Per germline, CDR1 LNHDA and CDR2 SQIVND (reference sequence). The CDR3 protein is CASKGTSGIRANTGELFF. In DNA form, the CDR3 reads TGTGCCAGTAAGGGGACTAGCGGAATACGAGCGAACACCGGGGAGCTGTTTTTT.

This sequence joins TRBV7-9 and TRBJ1-2, with 7 bases identical to TRBD1. V lost 4 bases and J lost 0; bases outside the gene matches: 8. CDR1 is SEHNR, CDR2 FQNEAQ, per germline (reference sequence). The CDR3 has 16 amino acids. CDR3 protein: CASSSGQTSANYGYTF. The CDR3 DNA sequence: TGTGCCAGCAGCTCGGGACAGACCAGTGCTAACTATGGCTACACCTTC.

The chain links TRBV28 to TRBJ2-5; tentatively, D is TRBD2 (5 bases). The V end lost 6 bases, the J end lost 5 bases, and 16 bases lay between the germline ends. Germline V gives CDR1 MDHEN, CDR2 SYDVKM. The length of the CDR3 is 14 residues. CDR3 in DNA: TGTGCCAGCAGCCTGGGAGTCCTGGGGGAGACCCAGTACTTC. Translated: CASSLGVLGETQYF.

This chain joins TRBV5-1 and TRBJ2-3, with D unresolved. V lost 0 bases and J lost 2, with 7 bases in between. Per germline, CDR1 SGHRS and CDR2 YFSETQ. This CDR3 is built from 14 residues. The CDR3 region has the DNA TGCGCCAGCAGCTTGGCGGTAGCCACAGATACGCAGTATTTT. Protein: CASSLAVATDTQYF.

V and J are TRBV2 and TRBJ2-2; TRBD2 agrees at 10 bases. Germline V gives CDR1 SNHLY, CDR2 FYNNEI. The CDR3 runs 14 residues. V dropped 5 bases and J dropped 4; count of bases not matched to a gene: 1. Written as DNA, the CDR3 is TGTGCCAGCAGTCTAGCGGGGGCCACCGGGGAGCTGTTTTTT. The encoded protein is CASSLAGATGELFF. The full variable domain, rest sourced from reference TRBV2 and TRBJ2-2, is EPEVTQTPSHQVTQMGQEVILRCVPISNHLYFYWYRQILGQKVEFLVSFYNNEISEKSEIFDDQFSVERPDGSNFTLKIRSTKLEDSAMYFCASSLAGATGELFFGEGSRLTVL.

A remark on this clone: Compared with germline, one end of the junction differs, possibly owing to a read error. The chain uses TRBV5-5 and TRBJ1-2; a weak D match, TRBD1 (5 bases). Germline loops: CDR1 SGHKS, CDR2 YYEKEE (reference sequence). This CDR3 spans 11 amino acids. CDR3 DNA: TGTGCCAGCAGCTGGGACTCCTCACGGGCCTTC. The encoded protein is CASSWDSSRAF.

This chain joins TRBV6-1 and TRBJ1-4, with TRBD1 identical over 10 bases. This CDR3 has 14 amino acids. V lost 6 bases to trimming and J lost 5 bases; unmatched junction nucleotides: 3. Per germline, CDR1 MNHNS and CDR2 SASEGT. The CDR3 loop is CASRPGQGNEKLFF. Written as DNA, the CDR3 is TGTGCCAGCAGGCCGGGACAGGGGAATGAAAAACTGTTTTTT.

This clone was observed once. The rearrangement joins TRBV9 to TRBJ2-3, with D maybe TRBD1 (6 bases). Trimming took off 4 bases at V and 1 base at J, with 13 bases between the two ends. CDR1 SGDLS and CDR2 YYNGEE come from the germline V gene. This CDR3 has 15 amino acids. CDR3 sequence: CASSPNRARTDTQYF. CDR3 bases: TGTGCCAGCAGCCCTAACAGGGCGCGCACAGATACGCAGTATTTT.

V gene TRBV19 combines with J gene TRBJ2-3; D gene ambiguous. Germline CDR1 LNHDA, CDR2 SQIVND (reference sequence). The ends were cut back, 0 bases at V and 6 bases at J, with 13 bases in the middle. The CDR3 length is 15 residues. CDR3 residues: CASSIEGRILDTQYF. CDR3 in DNA: TGTGCCAGTAGTATAGAGGGCCGCATCTTGGATACGCAGTATTTT.

The chain recombines TRBV27 with TRBJ2-7; D is uncertain. This CDR3 is built from 14 residues. Trimming took 3 bases from V and 2 from J, leaving 11 bases between them. Germline values: CDR1 MNHEY, CDR2 SMNVEV (reference sequence). CDR3 residues: CASSFSAGPYEQYF. The CDR3 region has the DNA TGTGCCAGCAGTTTTTCGGCAGGCCCCTACGAGCAGTACTTC.

J is TRBJ2-5 and V is TRBV5-1, with a tentative D call TRBD2 (5 bases). The V gene's germline CDR1 is SGHRS and CDR2 YFSETQ. V lost 4 bases and J lost 5, with 24 bases in between. This CDR3 is built from 17 residues. The CDR3 DNA reads as TGCGCCAGCAGCACAGCTTCCGGACTGGGATCGTGGGAGACCCAGTACTTC. Its translation: CASSTASGLGSWETQYF.

A single count supports this clone. CDR3 sequence: CASSLDARTYNEQFF. DNA of the CDR3: TGCGCCAGCAGCTTGGACGCGCGTACCTACAATGAGCAGTTCTTC. The V gene is TRBV5-1, the J gene TRBJ2-1; D remains ambiguous. V was trimmed by 0 bases and J by 2 bases, leaving 9 bases between them. The germline gives CDR1 SGHRS, CDR2 YFSETQ. The CDR3 is made up of 15 amino acids.

The rearrangement joins TRBV7-7 to TRBJ2-5; D is possibly TRBD2 (6 bases). The germline CDR1 and CDR2 sequences are SSHAT and FNYEAQ (reference sequence). The CDR3 sequence is 13 residues long. V gave up 3 bases and J gave up 3 bases, with 8 bases separating them. CDR3 residues: CASSLPGEETQYF. CDR3 in DNA: TGTGCCAGCAGCTTGCCGGGGGAAGAGACCCAGTACTTC.

About this clone: One end of the junction is discordant with germline, which a read error may explain. This chain links TRBV6-5 with TRBJ2-3; D may be TRBD2 (5 bases). The CDR3 runs 13 residues. CDR1 MNHEY and CDR2 SVGAGI come from the germline V gene. Written as DNA, the CDR3 is TGTGCCAGCAGTTACACAGTGGGAGATATGCAGTATTTT. Protein sequence: CASSYTVGDMQYF.

This rearrangement joins TRBV7-2 to TRBJ2-1; D is unclear. The CDR3 has 14 residues. Trimming took off 3 bases at V and 7 bases at J, with 13 bases between the two ends. CDR1 SGHTA and CDR2 FQGNSA come from the germline V gene. The CDR3 region has the DNA TGTGCCAGCAGCTTTTCGAGTGGAGTAAATGAGCAGTTCTTC. The encoded protein is CASSFSSGVNEQFF.

The V gene is TRBV4-1, the J gene TRBJ1-1, with 8 bases fitting TRBD1. CDR1 MGHRA and CDR2 YSYEKL come from the germline V gene. This CDR3 is built from 13 residues. Trimming took 8 bases from V and 7 from J; bases not matched to a gene: 9. CDR3: CASGRQGMGEAFF. CDR3 bases: TGCGCCAGCGGAAGACAGGGGATGGGTGAAGCTTTCTTT.

DNA of the CDR3: TGTGCCAGCAGTTCCTTAGCGGGAGGGAGAACAGACCAGTACTTC. It translates to CASSSLAGGRTDQYF. The chain is built from TRBV27 and TRBJ2-5, with 11 bases matching TRBD2. CDR1 is MNHEY, CDR2 SMNVEV, per germline (reference sequence). V was pared by 4 bases and J by 10 bases, with 11 bases of the junction left unmatched. This CDR3 comprises 15 residues.

The rearrangement uses TRBV18 and TRBJ1-2, with D tentatively TRBD1 (5 bases). The V gene lost 1 base and the J gene lost 8 bases, with 17 bases spanning the gap. Germline V gene data show CDR1 as KGHSH and CDR2 as LQKENI. The CDR3 loop spans 15 amino acids. CDR3 in amino acids: CASSPQTRDPLGYTF. The CDR3 coding sequence is TGTGCCAGCTCACCACAGACTAGGGACCCATTAGGCTACACCTTC.

The chain recombines TRBV6-1 with TRBJ1-2; 8 bases line up with TRBD1. J gave up 0 bases and V 4 bases, and 7 bases lay outside the gene matches. CDR1 and CDR2 (germline): MNHNS, SASEGT. The CDR3 runs to 16 residues. The CDR3 DNA sequence: TGTGCCAGCAGTGTATCAAAGACAGGGGCTAACTATGGCTACACCTTC. This codes for CASSVSKTGANYGYTF.

The CDR3 DNA follows: TGTGCCAGCAGTGGAGGAAGGCTCTCTGGGGCCAACGTCCTGACTTTC. Protein product: CASSGGRLSGANVLTF. The chain carries TRBV2 and TRBJ2-6, with no clear D. Germline V lookup: CDR1 SNHLY, CDR2 FYNNEI. The V and J ends lost 4 bases and 0 bases respectively, with 10 bases between them. This CDR3 is 16 amino acids long.

This chain uses TRBV6-1 with TRBJ2-3; TRBD2 aligns across 10 bases. V trimming: 6 bases; J trimming: 2 bases; junction bases outside the gene matches: 5. The V gene's germline CDR1 is MNHNS and CDR2 SASEGT. The CDR3 totals 15 residues. Here the CDR3 reads CASRASGSNTDTQYF. Written as DNA, the CDR3 is TGTGCCAGCAGGGCTAGCGGGAGTAACACAGATACGCAGTATTTT.

The CDR3 region has the DNA TGTGCCAGCGGAACAACAGAATTGCGCACTGAAGCTTTCTTT. Residues: CASGTTELRTEAFF. V and J are TRBV7-9 and TRBJ1-1; D call uncertain. The CDR3 contains 14 residues. Germline V gene lookup returns CDR1 SEHNR and CDR2 FQNEAQ (reference sequence). V lost 8 bases to trimming and J lost 4 bases, with 17 bases between them. The full variable domain, with the rest looked up from reference TRBV7-9 and TRBJ1-1, is DTGVSQNPRHKITKRGQNVTFRCDPISEHNRLYWYRQTLGQGPEFLTYFQNEAQLEKSRLLSDRFSAERPKGSFSTLEIQRTEQGDSAMYLCASGTTELRTEAFFGQGTRLTVV.

The chain employs TRBV7-4 and TRBJ1-5; 9 bases match TRBD1. This CDR3 spans 17 amino acids. The germline CDR1 and CDR2 sequences are SGHVT and SQSDAQ. V trimming: 5 bases; J trimming: 2 bases; junction bases outside the gene matches: 10. CDR3 coding DNA: TGTGCCAGCAGCACAGGGGGGGACAGGGCCGGCAATCAGCCCCAGCATTTT. Its protein is CASSTGGDRAGNQPQHF.

The chain links TRBV2 to TRBJ2-3; TRBD2 matches at 14 bases. V gave up 4 bases and J gave up 6 bases; unmatched junction bases: 12. The CDR3 is made up of 18 amino acids. Germline lookup yields CDR1 SNHLY and CDR2 FYNNEI. The CDR3 sequence: CASSGYSLTSGGADTQYF. The DNA for the CDR3 is TGTGCCAGCAGTGGCTACAGCCTGACTAGCGGGGGGGCGGATACGCAGTATTTT.

CDR3 sequence reads: CASSILTVMNTEAFF. The CDR3 DNA is TGTGCCAGTAGTATTTTAACAGTTATGAACACTGAAGCTTTCTTT. The J gene is TRBJ1-1, the V gene TRBV19; D is undetermined. The ends were cut back, 3 bases at V and 0 bases at J, with 11 bases in the middle. The V gene's germline CDR1 is LNHDA and CDR2 SQIVND (reference sequence). The CDR3 contains 15 residues.

The rearrangement uses TRBV7-9 and TRBJ1-2; D gene unclear. The ends were cut back, 0 bases at V and 8 bases at J, with 7 bases in the middle. The length of the CDR3 is 12 residues. Germline CDR1 is SEHNR and CDR2 is FQNEAQ (reference sequence). Here the CDR3 DNA reads TGTGCCAGCAGCTTAGCAGTGGAGGGCTACACCTTC. Amino acids: CASSLAVEGYTF.

This chain joins TRBV5-1 and TRBJ2-5, with 12 bases lining up with TRBD1. Looked up from germline, CDR1 is SGHRS and CDR2 is YFSETQ. V was clipped by 2 bases and J by 5 bases; unmatched bases: 10. The CDR3 contains 17 residues. In DNA, the CDR3 is TGCGCCAGCAGCTTAGGGACAGGGGGCGCCGGGCTGGAGACCCAGTACTTC. The encoded protein is CASSLGTGGAGLETQYF. The full variable domain, completed using reference TRBV5-1 and TRBJ2-5, is KAGVTQTPRYLIKTRGQQVTLSCSPISGHRSVSWYQQTPGQGLQFLFEYFSETQRNKGNFPGRFSGRQFSNSRSEMNVSTLELGDSALYLCASSLGTGGAGLETQYFGPGTRLLVL.

The chain has TRBV5-4 and TRBJ2-5; D may be TRBD2 (7 bases). The V and J ends lost 0 bases and 5 bases respectively, with 11 bases between them. CDR1 and CDR2 from the germline V gene are SGHNT and YYREEE (reference sequence). The length of the CDR3 is 14 residues. The CDR3 region has the DNA TGTGCCAGCAGCTTGGCCTGGGGGGGCGAGACCCAGTACTTC. It codes for CASSLAWGGETQYF.